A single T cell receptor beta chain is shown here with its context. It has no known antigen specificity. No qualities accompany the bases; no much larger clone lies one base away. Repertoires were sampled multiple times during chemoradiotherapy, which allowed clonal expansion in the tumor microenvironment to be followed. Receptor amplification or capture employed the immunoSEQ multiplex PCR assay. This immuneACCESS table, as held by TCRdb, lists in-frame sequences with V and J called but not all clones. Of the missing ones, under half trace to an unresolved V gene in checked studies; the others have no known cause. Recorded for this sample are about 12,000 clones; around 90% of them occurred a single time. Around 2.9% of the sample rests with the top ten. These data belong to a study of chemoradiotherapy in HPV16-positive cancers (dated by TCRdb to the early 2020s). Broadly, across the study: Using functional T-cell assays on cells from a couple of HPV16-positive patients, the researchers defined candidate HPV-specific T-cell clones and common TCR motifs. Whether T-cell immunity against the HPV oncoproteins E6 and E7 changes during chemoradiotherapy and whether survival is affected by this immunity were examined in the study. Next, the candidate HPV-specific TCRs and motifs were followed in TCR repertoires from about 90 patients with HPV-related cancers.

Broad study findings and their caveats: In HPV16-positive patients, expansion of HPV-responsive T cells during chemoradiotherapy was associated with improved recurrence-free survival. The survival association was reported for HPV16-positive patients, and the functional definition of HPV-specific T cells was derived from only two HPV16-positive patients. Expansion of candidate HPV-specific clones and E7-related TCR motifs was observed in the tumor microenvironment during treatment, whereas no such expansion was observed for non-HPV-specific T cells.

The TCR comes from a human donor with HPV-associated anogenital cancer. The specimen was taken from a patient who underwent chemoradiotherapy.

CDR3 sequence: CASSRETGDQPQHF. The nucleotide sequence reads as follows: TGTGCCAGCTCACGGGAGACAGGTGATCAGCCCCAGCATTTT. The rearrangement joined TRBV18 to TRBJ1-5; a tentative D match to TRBD1 spans 6 bases. Per the germline V gene, KGHSH is the CDR1 and LQKENI is the CDR2. Trimming at the junction amounts to 4 bases on V and 5 bases on J, and the germline ends lie 12 bases apart. There are 14 amino acids in the CDR3, from cysteine to phenylalanine inclusive. The read is trimmed to its CDR3 DNA, 42 bases read in frame from base 1.